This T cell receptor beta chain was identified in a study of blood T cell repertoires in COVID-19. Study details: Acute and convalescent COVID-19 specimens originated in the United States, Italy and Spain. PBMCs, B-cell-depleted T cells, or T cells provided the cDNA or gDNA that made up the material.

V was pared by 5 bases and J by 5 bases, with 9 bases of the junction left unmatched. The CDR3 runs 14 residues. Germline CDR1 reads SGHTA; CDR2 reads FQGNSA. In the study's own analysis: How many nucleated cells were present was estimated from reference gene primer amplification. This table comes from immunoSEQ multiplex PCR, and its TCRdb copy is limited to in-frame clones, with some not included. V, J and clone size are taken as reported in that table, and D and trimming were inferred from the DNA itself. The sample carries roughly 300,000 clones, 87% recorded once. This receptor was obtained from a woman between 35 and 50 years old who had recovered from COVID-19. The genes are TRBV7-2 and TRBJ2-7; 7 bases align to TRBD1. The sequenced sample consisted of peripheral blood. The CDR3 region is CASSLRQGNNEQYF. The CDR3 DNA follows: TGTGCCAGCAGCCTACGACAGGGAAACAACGAGCAGTACTTC.